The rows below give T cell receptor beta chains drawn from one sample of a study of blood T cell repertoires in COVID-19. Some clones are missing from TCRdb's copy, which holds only in-frame ones; the method was immunoSEQ multiplex PCR. Of some 500,000 clones listed, roughly nine tenths were seen once; the top ten hold under 8.5%. The sequenced sample was peripheral blood. All receptors derive from a woman aged 45-65 years with COVID-19, enrolled during active disease. CDR3s include the opening cysteine and the closing phenylalanine or tryptophan.

v_call,cdr3_length,cdr3_aa
TRBV29-1,13,CSISQQGNTEAFF
TRBV10-3,13,CAIRTGANTEAFF
TRBV19,15,CASSPRISVDTEAFF
TRBV4-1,15,CASSQDRGAGYGYTF
TRBV6-5,14,CASRDSYSNQPQHF
TRBV5-6,13,CASSHGVTPGAFF
TRBV28,18,CASSSFLGQGASSYEQYF
TRBV6-6,14,CASRPTSDSGEQYF
TRBV28,14,CASSLGQLNEKLFF
TRBV5-5,14,CASRRLQGPGGYTF
TRBV5-5,14,CASSFTGGVDEQFF
TRBV29-1,13,CSVDELFTYGYTF
TRBV11-2,16,CASSLGRGRNADTQYF
TRBV14,16,CASSQGQGAGNTEAFF
TRBV5-1,14,CASSQTSGNNEQFF
TRBV11-3,13,CASSLDRDGELFF
TRBV5-8,16,CASSLSGGTVGDTQYF
TRBV5-1,14,CASRLGGDSYEQYF
TRBV7-9,13,CASSLGPTGGEFF
TRBV30,13,CAWSLQLNTEAFF
TRBV15,15,CATSREARVNEKLFF
TRBV19,16,CASSIGGGALDSPLHF
TRBV2,16,CAIQERDRGRVGELFF
TRBV4-2,15,CASSQAGQGGYGYTF
TRBV3-1/TRBV3-2,14,CASSYTVVNTEAFF
TRBV7-3,15,CASSPSISDTDTQYF
TRBV19,16,CASSLGSSGGRDTQYF
TRBV2,13,CASSVGPNEKLFF
TRBV6-2/TRBV6-3,13,CASSYAQSEKLFF
TRBV3-1/TRBV3-2,13,CASSPLGGTFVFF
TRBV6-6,13,CASRIEQGYGYTF
TRBV3-1/TRBV3-2,19,CASSHRGLAGGRSYNEQFF
TRBV3-1/TRBV3-2,17,CASSQGEAGRSGNTIYF
TRBV7-2,14,CASSGTGSHWGYTF
TRBV4-2,15,CASSQVLAGTYEQYF
TRBV19,16,CASSIEPRGGNYGYTF
TRBV6-1,14,CASSEGTGADTQYF
TRBV19,12,CASSRTNEKLFF
TRBV5-1,15,CASSPGGSYTDTQYF
TRBV6-5,14,CASTSGTAENTIYF
TRBV4-1,15,CASSQVMLEIQPQHF
TRBV19,15,CASSNGGSRSYEQYF
TRBV9,14,CASSVEATAYGYTF
TRBV27,13,CASSLGVRNEQYF
TRBV6-6,16,CASSYARPSGANVLTF
TRBV18,15,CASSYTELSNQPQHF
TRBV19,13,CASSIGGNQPQHF